This T cell receptor beta chain was sequenced in a study of blood T cell repertoires in COVID-19. Overall study: There were acute and convalescent COVID-19 samples, and they came from the United States, Italy and Spain. T cells, B-cell-depleted T cells, or PBMCs supplied cDNA or gDNA.

Patients in Seattle were enrolled during active infection, then followed longitudinally. Looked up from germline, CDR1 is MGHRA and CDR2 is YSYEKL. This CDR3 has 15 residues. After removal of 4 bases from V and 8 bases from J, the junction contained 7 bases not matched to a gene. In the authors' workflow: Researchers report that nucleated cell counts were estimated from reference gene primer amplification. Using immunoSEQ multiplex PCR, the repertoire was profiled, and TCRdb retains in-frame clones only, with some absent. For V, J and clone size, that table is used; D and trimming come from the DNA. The repertoire holds about 130,000 clones, with roughly 86% as singletons.

Sequenced: peripheral blood. V is TRBV4-1 and J is TRBJ1-6, with TRBD1 matching 8 bases. The clonotype originates from a woman aged 70-85 years with COVID-19, enrolled during active disease. CDR3 nucleotides: TGCGCCAGCAGCCTAGGACAGGGCGTGGATTCACCCCTCCACTTT. It encodes CASSLGQGVDSPLHF.